This entry features one TCR beta chain sequence. TCR beta CDR3 sequences were amplified from RNA transcripts. The TCR CDR3 first-round RT-PCR relied on the HTBI primer set. TCRdb reanalysed the multiplex PCR reads using MiXCR and keeps one entry per CDR3 protein. The repertoire has fewer than 900,000 distinct CDR3 sequences, around 20% of them found once; the top ten carry 16%. V dropped 4 bases and J dropped 2; count of bases not matched to a gene: 4. Germline V gene lookup returns CDR1 SGHTA and CDR2 FQGNSA. CDR3 length: 15 amino acids. The data derive from a study of T cells in Graves' hyperthyroidism and ophthalmopathy.

The clonotype comes from a woman aged 50 to 65 with Graves' hyperthyroidism that later progressed to Graves' ophthalmopathy. Input material: blood. The chain employs TRBV7-2 and TRBJ2-3, with TRBD2 matching over 9 bases. The CDR3 sequence: CASSYLAGITDTQYF. The CDR3 DNA sequence: TGTGCCAGCAGCTACCTAGCGGGGATCACAGATACGCAGTATTTT.